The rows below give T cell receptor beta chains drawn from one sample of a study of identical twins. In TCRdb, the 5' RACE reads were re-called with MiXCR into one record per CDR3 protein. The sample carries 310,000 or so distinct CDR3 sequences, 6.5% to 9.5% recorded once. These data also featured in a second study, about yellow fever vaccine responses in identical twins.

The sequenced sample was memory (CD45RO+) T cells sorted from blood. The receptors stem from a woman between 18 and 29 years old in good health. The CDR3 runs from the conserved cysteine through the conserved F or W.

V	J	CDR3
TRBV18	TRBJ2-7	CASSPMRDSNEQYF
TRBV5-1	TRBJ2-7	CASSWPRGRGTSGHLYEQYF
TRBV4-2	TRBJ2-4	CASSGGAGAFPVLAKNIQYF
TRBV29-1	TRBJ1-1	CSVLDGNTEAFF
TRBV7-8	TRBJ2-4	CASSLFEGGDIQYF
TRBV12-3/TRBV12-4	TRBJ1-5	CASRRQGGNQPQHF
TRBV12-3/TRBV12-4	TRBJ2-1	CASIYQSGGAKNEQFF
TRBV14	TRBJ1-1	CASSPVGGVRFNTEAFF
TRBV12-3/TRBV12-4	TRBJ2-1	CASSTRPQLTATSYNEQFF
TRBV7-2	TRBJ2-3	CASSLARTSGLPPDTQYF
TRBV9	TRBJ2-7	CASSPRAGTSYEQYF
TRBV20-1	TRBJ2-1	CSARVPPGGFEQFF
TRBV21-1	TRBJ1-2	CASSKMLRMGYTF
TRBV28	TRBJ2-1	CASSFTGVAYNEQFF
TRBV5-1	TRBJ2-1	CASSVSGDTMNEQFF
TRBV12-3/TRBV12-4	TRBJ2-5	CASSLPPGSQETQYF
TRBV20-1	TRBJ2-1	CSARDTWDNEQFF
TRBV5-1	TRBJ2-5	CASSQRTTQETQYF
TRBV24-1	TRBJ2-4	CATSDRLNIQYF
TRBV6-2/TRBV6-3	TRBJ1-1	CASSYAGLMNTEAFF
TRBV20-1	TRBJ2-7	CSASRQGDEQYF
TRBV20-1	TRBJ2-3	CSAELLVTDTQYF
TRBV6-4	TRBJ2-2	CASSDSGGGRELFF
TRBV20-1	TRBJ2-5	CSADGYGGGPETQYF
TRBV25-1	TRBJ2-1	CASEYNEQLF
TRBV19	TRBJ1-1	CASSIGPGRLNLNTEAFF
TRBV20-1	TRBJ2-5	CSAPTVLGGETQYF
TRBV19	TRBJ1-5	CASSTGTKVPQHF
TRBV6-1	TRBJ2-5	CASSEVLAGGWSKETQYF
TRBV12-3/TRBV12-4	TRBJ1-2	CASSRTGFDGYTF
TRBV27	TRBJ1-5	CASSFVGNQPQHF
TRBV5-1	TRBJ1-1	CASSFHTGANTEAFF
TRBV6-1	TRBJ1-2	CASRDATAAYGYTF
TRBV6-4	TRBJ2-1	CASSEGQSPSNEQFF
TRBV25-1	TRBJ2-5	CASSDTPGRRLAGFEAQYF
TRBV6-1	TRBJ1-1	CASKKDRGPEAFF
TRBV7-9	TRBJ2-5	CASSPNPWTGQETQYF
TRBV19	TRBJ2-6	CASRGSLAGANVLTF
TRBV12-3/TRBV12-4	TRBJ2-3	CASSTGLAGVLDTQYF
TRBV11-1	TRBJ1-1	CASSYSEGQGPNTEAFF
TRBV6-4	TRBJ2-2	CASSDSDSGELFF